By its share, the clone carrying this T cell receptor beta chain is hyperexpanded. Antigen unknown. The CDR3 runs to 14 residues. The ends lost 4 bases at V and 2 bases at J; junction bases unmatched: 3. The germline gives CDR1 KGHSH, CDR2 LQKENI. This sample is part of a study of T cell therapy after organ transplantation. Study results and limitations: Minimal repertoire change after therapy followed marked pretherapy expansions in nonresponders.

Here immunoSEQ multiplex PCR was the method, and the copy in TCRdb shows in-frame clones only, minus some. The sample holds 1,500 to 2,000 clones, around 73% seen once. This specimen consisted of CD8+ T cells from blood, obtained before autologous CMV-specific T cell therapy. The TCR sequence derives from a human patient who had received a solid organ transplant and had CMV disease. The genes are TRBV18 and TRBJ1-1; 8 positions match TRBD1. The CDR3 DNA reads TGTGCCAGCTCACTCGGACAGGGAAACACTGAAGCTTTCTTT. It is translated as CASSLGQGNTEAFF.